This T cell receptor beta chain is from a study of OX40 agonist ivuxolimab in advanced cancers. Study observations and caveats: Part of the nonresponder group also had normalized T-cell clonal expansion that was low.

A note on this clone: Its antigen remains unidentified.

This table comes from immunoSEQ multiplex PCR, and its TCRdb copy is limited to in-frame clones, with some not included. The repertoire includes some 66,000 clones, roughly 80% of them detected once, and roughly 1.6% sits in the top ten. The sequence was obtained from an adult with an advanced solid tumor such as melanoma, head and neck, liver or kidney cancer. The specimen was CD4+ or CD8+ T cells sorted from blood, collected in a trial of the OX40 agonist ivuxolimab.

The CDR3 nucleotides are TGCAGCGGGGGGGATCCCTACGAGCAGTACTTC. It codes for CSGGDPYEQYF. V usage is TRBV29-1 and J usage is TRBJ2-7; tentatively, D is TRBD2 (6 bases). V lost 7 bases, J lost 2 bases, and 9 bases lay in between. The CDR3 is made up of 11 amino acids. Germline V CDR1 and CDR2: SQVTM, ANQGSEA.